The next 23 T cell receptor beta chains were all read from a single sample in a study of blood T cell repertoires in COVID-19. Assay used: immunoSEQ multiplex PCR; TCRdb lists only in-frame clones, some missing. The table includes about 130,000 clones, about 87% detected once. Sample: peripheral blood. All receptors derive from a man aged 45-65 years with active COVID-19.

V usage is TRBV7-3 and J usage is TRBJ2-1; TRBD1 matches at 8 bases. Trimming removed 6 bases from V and 4 bases from J; junction bases left unmatched: 8. Germline V gene sequence: CDR1 SGHTA, CDR2 FQGTGA. The CDR3 consists of 15 residues. The DNA of the CDR3 is TGTGCCAGCAGTCCAGACAGGGGCGCGTACAATGAGCAGTTCTTC. Its translation: CASSPDRGAYNEQFF.

The J gene is TRBJ1-5, the V gene TRBV12-3 or TRBV12-4; D unclear. V was trimmed by 2 bases and J by 7 bases, leaving 9 bases between them. The CDR3 is made up of 13 amino acids. The CDR3 spells CASSLHLGQPQHF. The CDR3 DNA reads as TGTGCCAGCAGTTTACACCTGGGCCAGCCCCAGCATTTT.

V usage is TRBV10-3 and J usage is TRBJ2-1; D is ambiguous. The CDR3 contains 14 residues. The germline V gene has CDR1 ENHRY and CDR2 SYGVKD. Trimming took off 10 bases at V and 0 bases at J, with 13 bases between the two ends. The CDR3 coding sequence is TGTGCCAAAAGCTTCTGGTTCTCCTACAATGAGCAGTTCTTC. Translated: CAKSFWFSYNEQFF.

The chain has TRBV7-3 and TRBJ2-2, with D perhaps TRBD2 (5 bases). The CDR3 runs 13 residues. The germline V and J ends were trimmed by 5 bases and 6 bases, with 10 bases remaining between them. Germline V CDR1 and CDR2: SGHTA, FQGTGA. The CDR3 nucleotides read TGTGCCAGCAGCCCCGGACTCCCCGGGGAGCTGTTTTTT. It encodes CASSPGLPGELFF.

This clone was counted once. The chain has TRBV5-6 and TRBJ2-5; D possibly corresponds to TRBD1 (5 bases). V gave up 2 bases and J gave up 5 bases, with 16 bases separating them. Germline CDR1 and CDR2: SGHDT and YYEEEE. The CDR3 loop spans 15 amino acids. This CDR3 is CASSFRTPLGETQYF. In nucleotides, the CDR3 is TGTGCCAGCAGCTTCCGGACACCTCTTGGGGAGACCCAGTACTTC.

This sequence joins TRBV11-1 and TRBJ1-2; 8 bases match TRBD1. Trimming cost V 5 bases and J 4 bases; bases outside gene matches: 6. The CDR3 consists of 14 residues. Germline V gives CDR1 SGHAT, CDR2 FQDESV (reference sequence). This chain's CDR3 is CASSPRTGPYGYTF. The CDR3 coding sequence is TGTGCCAGCAGCCCCAGGACAGGGCCCTATGGCTACACCTTC.

This clone has just a few counts. The CDR3, as DNA: TGTGCCAGCAGCTTCAGACAGGGGAACGAAAAACTGTTTTTT. It yields the protein CASSFRQGNEKLFF. This sequence joins TRBV7-9 and TRBJ1-4; 8 bases are shared with TRBD1. CDR3 size: 14 residues. V lost 3 bases to trimming and J lost 8 bases; unmatched junction nucleotides: 5. Germline V lookup: CDR1 SEHNR, CDR2 FQNEAQ (reference sequence).

The chain couples TRBV5-1 to TRBJ2-7; TRBD2 matches 7 bases. Germline assignment: CDR1 SGHRS and CDR2 YFSETQ. The CDR3 is made up of 15 amino acids. V gave up 4 bases and J gave up 2 bases; unmatched junction bases: 9. DNA of the CDR3: TGCGCCAGCAGCCCCGCCGGGGGGAGCCCCTACGAGCAGTACTTC. Its protein product is CASSPAGGSPYEQYF.

The table lists this clone with a few counts. The rearrangement joins TRBV2 to TRBJ2-1; D is possibly TRBD2 (6 bases). Trimming stripped 6 bases from V and 0 bases from J, with 12 bases between. CDR1 and CDR2 (germline): SNHLY, FYNNEI. This CDR3 contains 15 residues. The CDR3 nucleotides are TGTGCCAGCAGGGGGACTGGCAGCTCCTACAATGAGCAGTTCTTC. It specifies CASRGTGSSYNEQFF.

V is TRBV19 and J is TRBJ2-6; possibly TRBD2 for D (6 bases). Trimming removed 0 bases from V and 4 bases from J, with 16 bases in between. Germline CDR1 LNHDA, CDR2 SQIVND (reference sequence). This CDR3 is built from 18 residues. In DNA form, the CDR3 reads TGTGCCAGTAGTATAGATCCTTGGTCGGGGGACGGGGCCAACGTCCTGACTTTC. Its translation: CASSIDPWSGDGANVLTF. Full variable domain (rest looked up from reference TRBV19 and TRBJ2-6): DGGITQSPKYLFRKEGQNVTLSCEQNLNHDAMYWYRQDPGQGLRLIYYSQIVNDFQKGDIAEGYSVSREKKESFPLTVTSAQKNPTAFYLCASSIDPWSGDGANVLTFGAGSRLTVL.

The CDR3 spells CASSSTGGRNQPQHF. The CDR3 DNA follows: TGTGCCAGCAGCTCCACAGGGGGCCGAAACCAGCCCCAGCATTTT. The chain combines TRBV5-8 with TRBJ1-5; 9 bases align to TRBD1. Trimming took 3 bases from V and 7 from J; bases not matched to a gene: 8. Germline V lookup: CDR1 SGHTS, CDR2 YDEGEE. The CDR3 has 15 amino acids.

The chain uses TRBV7-8 and TRBJ1-4; 8 bases are a match to TRBD1. This CDR3 comprises 15 residues. Germline V CDR1 and CDR2: SGHVS, FQNEAQ. After removal of 5 bases from V and 4 bases from J, the junction contained 6 bases not matched to a gene. The CDR3 spells CASSPRTGINEKLFF. The CDR3 DNA reads as TGTGCCAGCAGCCCCAGGACAGGGATTAATGAAAAACTGTTTTTT.

The chain couples TRBV30 to TRBJ2-7, with a possible D match to TRBD1 (6 bases). Germline V CDR1 and CDR2: GTSNPN, SVGIG (reference sequence). Trimming stripped 3 bases from V and 7 bases from J, with 16 bases between. The CDR3 runs to 13 residues. As DNA, the CDR3 is TGTGCCTGGAGCCCTAATCCAAGGGGGGAGCAGTACTTC. As protein: CAWSPNPRGEQYF.

V and J are TRBV3-1 (or the pseudogene TRBV3-2) and TRBJ1-6, with TRBD1 matching over 8 bases. Germline values: CDR1 LGHDT, CDR2 YNNKEL (reference sequence). CDR3 length: 14 residues. V shed 4 bases, J shed 7 bases, and the junction held 3 bases outside the gene matches. The CDR3: CASSLDRGNSPLHF. As DNA, the CDR3 is TGTGCCAGCAGCCTAGACAGGGGAAATTCACCCCTCCACTTT.

DNA of the CDR3: TGTGCCAGCAGTGACTCGGGGGGAACTGAAGCTTTCTTT. This translates into CASSDSGGTEAFF. This chain links TRBV2 with TRBJ1-1; tentatively, D is TRBD1 (5 bases). The germline CDR1 and CDR2 sequences are SNHLY and FYNNEI. V lost 3 bases and J lost 5, with 10 bases in between. The CDR3 spans 13 residues.

The V and J genes are TRBV6-5 and TRBJ1-2; D call uncertain. Germline assignment: CDR1 MNHEY and CDR2 SVGAGI. The CDR3 sequence is 13 residues long. Between the trimmed V and J ends, which lost 5 bases and 5 bases, there was a span of 12 bases. The CDR3 DNA reads TGTGCCAGCAGTAAGACGGAGGGATATGGCTACACCTTC. It translates to CASSKTEGYGYTF.

The chain is built from TRBV4-1 and TRBJ1-2; 11 bases align to TRBD1. The junction had 4 bases not matched to a gene; V was cut back by 3 bases and J by 4 bases. Germline V gene data show CDR1 as MGHRA and CDR2 as YSYEKL. The CDR3 length is 15 residues. CDR3: CASSQGTGGGYGYTF. In nucleotides, the CDR3 is TGCGCCAGCAGCCAGGGGACAGGGGGTGGCTATGGCTACACCTTC.

This clone is a singleton in its sample. The chain uses TRBV7-3 and TRBJ2-3; maybe TRBD1 (5 bases). CDR3 length: 13 residues. Per germline, CDR1 SGHTA and CDR2 FQGTGA. Trimming shortened V by 6 bases and J by 0 bases, and 7 bases separated the two germline ends. CDR3 in amino acids: CASRDTSTDTQYF. In DNA, the CDR3 is TGTGCCAGCAGGGACACTAGCACAGATACGCAGTATTTT.

The chain links TRBV2 to TRBJ2-3; the match to TRBD2 covers 10 bases. The V segment lost 5 bases and the J segment 3 bases; nucleotides outside the gene matches: 8. The CDR3 is 16 residues long. CDR1 is SNHLY, CDR2 FYNNEI, per germline. The chain's CDR3 is CASSSSGGARTDTQYF. The CDR3 nucleotides are TGTGCCAGCAGTTCAAGCGGGGGGGCCCGGACAGATACGCAGTATTTT.

The chain carries TRBV4-3 and TRBJ1-4; 9 bases match TRBD1. The ends lost 4 bases at V and 1 base at J; junction bases unmatched: 4. This CDR3 has 16 amino acids. CDR1 and CDR2 (germline): LGHNA, YSLEER. This CDR3 is CASSPRTGVTNEKLFF. The DNA for the CDR3 is TGCGCCAGCAGCCCAAGGACAGGGGTAACTAATGAAAAACTGTTTTTT.

The gene calls are TRBV6-4 and TRBJ2-7; D might be TRBD1 (6 bases). Germline V gene sequence: CDR1 MRHNA, CDR2 SNTAGT. The V end was cut by 2 bases, the J end by 3 bases, with 14 bases between. There are 15 residues in the CDR3. CDR3 protein: CASSDLGQLGYEQYF. CDR3 in DNA: TGTGCCAGCAGTGACCTAGGACAGTTAGGCTACGAGCAGTACTTC.

This clone occurred once. V gene TRBV5-8 combines with J gene TRBJ2-3, with 10 bases aligning to TRBD1. Germline V gene data show CDR1 as SGHTS and CDR2 as YDEGEE. J was trimmed by 3 bases and V by 0 bases; bases with no gene match: 1. The CDR3 is 15 residues long. CDR3 sequence: CASSLGDRGTDTQYF. The CDR3 region has the DNA TGTGCCAGCAGCTTGGGGGACAGGGGTACAGATACGCAGTATTTT.

The rearrangement uses TRBV10-3 and TRBJ2-3, with unresolved D. The CDR3 extends over 17 amino acids. V was shortened by 4 bases and J by 0 bases, with 17 bases between the two germline ends. CDR1 and CDR2 from the germline V gene are ENHRY and SYGVKD. The CDR3 DNA is TGTGCCATCAGTGCAGGATCCTTATCCTATAGCACAGATACGCAGTATTTT. Amino acids: CAISAGSLSYSTDTQYF.